This TCR beta chain was observed in a study of T-cell reconstitution after alpha-beta-depleted transplantation in children. The V and J ends lost 5 bases and 6 bases respectively, with 16 bases between them. The CDR3 sequence is 15 residues long. CDR1 and CDR2 (germline): MNHEY, SMNVEV (reference sequence). A TCRbeta library incorporating unique molecular identifiers was prepared. Each CDR3 protein is one row after TCRdb ran MiXCR on the PCR reads. The sample has about 350,000 distinct CDR3 sequences; roughly 17% are singletons. This clonotype showed up just a few times. This TCR derives from a male patient between 2 and 15 years old who had a stem cell transplant for acute lymphoblastic leukemia, so the T cells may come from the graft donor. The source was PBMCs, mostly from graft donor cells, collected 360 days after TCRalphabeta/CD19-depleted stem cell transplant. The V call is TRBV27, the J call TRBJ2-2; tentatively, D is TRBD2 (6 bases). Written as DNA, the CDR3 is TGTGCCAGCAGTCCCCTCCTGACTAGTCCCGGGGAGCTGTTTTTT. This encodes CASSPLLTSPGELFF.